Each of the 22 T cell receptor beta chains below was sequenced from the same sample in a study of response to subunit inactivated influenza vaccine (dated by TCRdb to the late 2010s). Library preparation used RT-PCR. Sequencing relied on an Illumina HiSeq 2500. TCRdb ran its own pipeline on the public reads, namely fastp trimming at Q25 and MiXCR clone calling, and kept in-frame beta chains. Each entry merges the rows of one CDR3 protein and shows their most common DNA and genes. Counted in this sample were some 800,000 distinct CDR3 sequences; about 20% of them appeared once. The ten biggest clones cover roughly 10% of the sample. The material sequenced was PBMCs from blood, taken approximately 5 days after vaccination. The receptors shown here come from a man in his forties or fifties who received an inactivated influenza vaccine. Donor details come from another sample of the same person, matched by shared clones.

The chain uses TRBV11-2 and TRBJ2-3; 8 bases are shared with TRBD2. J was trimmed by 2 bases and V by 4 bases; bases with no gene match: 11. The CDR3 is 17 amino acids. Germline values: CDR1 SGHAT, CDR2 FQNNGV. The CDR3 loop is CASSSGIAGSLTDTQYF. The DNA for the CDR3 is TGTGCCAGCAGCTCCGGTATAGCGGGGTCCCTCACAGATACGCAGTATTTT.

This rearrangement joins TRBV12-3 or TRBV12-4 to TRBJ2-1, with 9 bases aligning to TRBD2. V was pared by 7 bases and J by 6 bases, with 7 bases of the junction left unmatched. The CDR3 extends over 14 amino acids. CDR3 protein: CASILAGEFNEQFF. Written as DNA, the CDR3 is TGTGCCAGCATCTTAGCGGGGGAATTCAATGAGCAGTTCTTC.

The V gene is TRBV5-1, the J gene TRBJ2-1; D not resolved. Trimming removed 4 bases from V and 0 bases from J, with 14 bases in between. This CDR3 has 16 residues. Germline CDR1 and CDR2: SGHRS and YFSETQ. CDR3 protein: CASSPVELLSYNEQFF. CDR3 coding DNA: TGCGCCAGCAGCCCCGTGGAGCTGCTCTCCTACAATGAGCAGTTCTTC.

This clonotype was observed at least ten times. The V and J genes are TRBV5-1 and TRBJ2-7; perhaps D is TRBD1 or TRBD2 (7 bases each). Trimming shortened V by 4 bases and J by 3 bases, and 14 bases separated the two germline ends. The CDR3 loop spans 14 amino acids. The germline V gene encodes CDR1 SGHRS and CDR2 YFSETQ. The chain's CDR3 is CASSPGGGNYEQYF. The DNA of the CDR3 is TGCGCCAGCAGCCCAGGGGGGGGGAACTACGAGCAGTACTTC.

J is TRBJ2-1 and V is TRBV7-9, with 7 bases matching TRBD2. Per germline, CDR1 SEHNR and CDR2 FQNEAQ (reference sequence). J gave up 8 bases and V 8 bases, and 12 bases lay outside the gene matches. This CDR3 contains 14 residues. In nucleotides, the CDR3 is TGTGCCAGCTCGGTGGGCGGGAGTAACGATGAGCAGTTCTTC. Protein: CASSVGGSNDEQFF.

The CDR3 region has the DNA TGTGCCACCAGCAGAGATCGTGCCGCCATCCCCCAGCATTTT. Translating it yields CATSRDRAAIPQHF. The chain combines TRBV15 with TRBJ1-5; the D is unclear. The CDR3 has 14 amino acids. In germline, CDR1 is LNHNV, CDR2 YYDKDF (reference sequence). The ends were cut back, 0 bases at V and 10 bases at J, with 13 bases in the middle. The full variable domain, completed using reference TRBV15 and TRBJ1-5, is DAMVIQNPRYQVTQFGKPVTLSCSQTLNHNVMYWYQQKSSQAPKLLFHYYDKDFNNEADTPDNFQSRRPNTSFCFLDIRSPGLGDTAMYLCATSRDRAAIPQHFGDGTRLSIL.

Regarding this clonotype: A much more abundant neighbour one base away suggests this may be a read error. The chain combines TRBV20-1 with TRBJ2-7; 8 nucleotides match TRBD1. Germline loops: CDR1 DFQATT, CDR2 SNEGSKA (reference sequence). The CDR3 is 13 residues long. V was pared by 7 bases and J by 2 bases, with 7 bases of the junction left unmatched. The CDR3 is CSVAGGRTYEQYF. The CDR3 DNA is TGCAGTGTCGCAGGGGGCAGGACCTACGAGCAGTACTTC.

V is TRBV7-2 and J is TRBJ2-5; 8 bases line up with TRBD1. CDR1 is SGHTA and CDR2 is FQGNSA in the germline V gene. CDR3 length: 15 residues. Trimming took 1 base from V and 9 from J; bases not matched to a gene: 10. In nucleotides, the CDR3 is TGTGCCAGCAGCTTAGGTTCAGGGGGCGTGGGGGCCCAGTACTTC. It encodes CASSLGSGGVGAQYF.

This clonotype was seen more than once but under ten times. The V call is TRBV28, the J call TRBJ2-5, with a possible D match to TRBD2 (5 bases). This CDR3 is built from 15 residues. Germline V gene sequence: CDR1 MDHEN, CDR2 SYDVKM. V was clipped by 5 bases and J by 0 bases, with 13 bases between them. The CDR3 coding sequence is TGTGCCAGCAGTCCGCTAGGTAGCGACCAAGAGACCCAGTACTTC. It translates to CASSPLGSDQETQYF.

This rearrangement joins TRBV12-3 or TRBV12-4 to TRBJ2-5; TRBD1 might be the D (6 bases). The V end lost 9 bases, the J end lost 3 bases, and 11 bases lay between the germline ends. CDR3 size: 12 residues. The CDR3 coding sequence is TGTGCCAGTGGACAGAGCAAAGAGACCCAGTACTTC. It specifies CASGQSKETQYF.

This clonotype was observed a single time. Here the CDR3 reads CARVNKPGPPGNGYTF. CDR3 bases: TGTGCCCGAGTCAATAAGCCGGGACCCCCGGGCAATGGCTACACCTTC. The gene calls are TRBV30 and TRBJ1-2; D might be TRBD1 (5 bases). CDR3 length: 16 amino acids. The germline gives CDR1 GTSNPN, CDR2 SVGIG (reference sequence). With 8 bases removed from V and 6 bases from J, the gap between germline ends came to 28 bases.

The chain carries TRBV28 and TRBJ1-5; the match to TRBD1 covers 7 bases. Per germline, CDR1 MDHEN and CDR2 SYDVKM. V lost 4 bases and J lost 6; bases outside the gene matches: 12. This CDR3 has 16 residues. CDR3 in amino acids: CASSSLHRGRGQPQHF. The CDR3 DNA is TGTGCCAGCAGTTCACTACATAGGGGGCGCGGTCAGCCCCAGCATTTT.

There are many counts of this clonotype. The chain is built from TRBV12-3 or TRBV12-4 and TRBJ2-7, with D perhaps matching TRBD1 or TRBD2 (5 bases each). The CDR3 totals 12 residues. V gave up 6 bases and J gave up 6 bases, with 12 bases separating them. CDR3 nucleotide sequence: TGTGCCAGCAGCCATCATGGGGGCGAGCAGTACTTC. It yields the protein CASSHHGGEQYF.

This clonotype was detected once. The chain combines TRBV7-9 with TRBJ1-1; 7 nucleotides match TRBD1. CDR1 is SEHNR and CDR2 is FQNEAQ in the germline V gene (reference sequence). J was trimmed by 0 bases and V by 5 bases; bases with no gene match: 6. This CDR3 is 15 amino acids long. CDR3 DNA: TGTGCCAGCAGCCCAATGGACAGGCTGAACACTGAAGCTTTCTTT. Translated, it gives CASSPMDRLNTEAFF.

This clonotype turned up a few times. The chain combines TRBV12-3 or TRBV12-4 with TRBJ2-5; tentative D call: TRBD1 (6 bases). The V gene lost 6 bases and the J gene lost 1 base, with 15 bases spanning the gap. The CDR3 consists of 15 residues. The CDR3 is CASSPAGAVQETQYF. The CDR3 region has the DNA TGTGCCAGCAGCCCAGCAGGGGCGGTCCAAGAGACCCAGTACTTC.

This clonotype was observed a handful of times. The rearrangement links TRBV10-2 to TRBJ2-1; 9 bases align to TRBD2. V shed 6 bases, J shed 8 bases, and the junction held 20 bases outside the gene matches. The CDR3 covers 18 residues. Looked up from germline, CDR1 is WSHSY and CDR2 is SAAADI. For the CDR3, the DNA is TGCGCCAGCAGCCCCATCCCCGTAGGGACTAGCACCTTGTATGAGCAGTTCTTC. Its protein is CASSPIPVGTSTLYEQFF.

The gene calls are TRBV14 and TRBJ1-2, with D maybe TRBD1 (5 bases). The V gene's germline CDR1 is SGHDN and CDR2 FVKESK. The germline V and J ends were trimmed by 0 bases and 4 bases, with 9 bases remaining between them. CDR3 length: 14 residues. The DNA of the CDR3 is TGTGCCAGCAGCCAAGATCGGGACCTCTATGGCTACACCTTC. Protein: CASSQDRDLYGYTF.

This chain's CDR3 is CASRREGSSYEQYF. The CDR3, as DNA: TGTGCCAGTAGGCGGGAGGGAAGCTCCTACGAGCAGTACTTC. The V call is TRBV12-3 or TRBV12-4, the J call TRBJ2-7; 9 bases are a match to TRBD2. Unmatched junction bases numbered 6, after V lost 9 bases and J lost 0 bases. This CDR3 is built from 14 residues.

This clonotype has a handful of counts. The chain uses TRBV4-1 and TRBJ1-2, with D unresolved. Germline values: CDR1 MGHRA, CDR2 YSYEKL. The CDR3 runs to 16 residues. Trimming took off 0 bases at V and 0 bases at J, with 11 bases between the two ends. CDR3 DNA sequence: TGCGCCAGCAGCCAAGAAGTGGCAGGTACTAACTATGGCTACACCTTC. This encodes CASSQEVAGTNYGYTF.

The rearrangement uses TRBV11-2 and TRBJ2-5; 8 bases agree with TRBD2. Germline values: CDR1 SGHAT, CDR2 FQNNGV. The CDR3 has 14 residues. J gave up 9 bases and V 4 bases, and 10 bases lay outside the gene matches. The DNA of the CDR3 is TGTGCCAGCAGCTCAGGGACTAGAGGTCGGTCCCAGTACTTC. This translates into CASSSGTRGRSQYF.

This chain uses TRBV5-1 with TRBJ2-3; the D gene is possibly TRBD1 (5 bases). Trimming removed 4 bases at V and 2 bases at J, with 14 bases between. From germline, CDR1 is SGHRS and CDR2 YFSETQ. The CDR3 spans 15 residues. CDR3 DNA: TGCGCCAGCAGCAACAGGTTGGGGTCCACAGATACGCAGTATTTT. Translated: CASSNRLGSTDTQYF.

This clonotype was observed a few times. The chain employs TRBV5-6 and TRBJ2-3, with TRBD2 identical over 8 bases. CDR1 and CDR2 from the germline V gene are SGHDT and YYEEEE. The CDR3 has 18 residues. Trimming removed 4 bases from V and 0 bases from J; junction bases left unmatched: 13. The DNA of the CDR3 is TGTGCCAGCAGCGCTGACGTCGCTAGCGGGTATAGCACAGATACGCAGTATTTT. Protein: CASSADVASGYSTDTQYF.